What follows are 15 T cell receptor beta chains derived from one specimen sequenced in a study of shared clonotypes between healthy human individuals. Sequencing used immunoSEQ multiplex PCR; TCRdb keeps in-frame clones, though not all of them. The sample shows about 980,000 clones, over 75% of them seen only once. Sequenced material: memory CD4+ T cells sorted from blood. The subset was: CD45RA-negative fraction. All receptors derive from a man aged 18 to 29 in good health.

The J gene is TRBJ2-5, the V gene TRBV5-6; D remains unclear. Between the trimmed V and J ends, which lost 4 bases and 5 bases, there was a span of 15 bases. This CDR3 contains 14 residues. Germline V lookup: CDR1 SGHDT, CDR2 YYEEEE. CDR3: CASSATRVVETQYF. CDR3 nucleotides: TGTGCCAGCAGCGCCACCCGGGTGGTGGAGACCCAGTACTTC.

This rearrangement joins TRBV6-5 to TRBJ2-6; 8 nucleotides align to TRBD1. Germline V gives CDR1 MNHEY, CDR2 SVGAGI. Germline trimming cut 6 bases from V and 4 bases from J; bases unmatched to any gene: 5. The CDR3 length is 15 residues. The CDR3, as DNA: TGTGCCAGCAGACCGACAGGGGCCGGGGCCAACGTCCTGACTTTC. Its protein product is CASRPTGAGANVLTF.

The chain combines TRBV6-6 with TRBJ2-7; perhaps D is TRBD1 or TRBD2 (5 bases each). Germline V lookup: CDR1 MNHNY, CDR2 SVGAGI (reference sequence). The CDR3 runs to 12 residues. V lost 2 bases to trimming and J lost 6 bases, with 8 bases between them. The CDR3 is CASSYGDVEQYF. The CDR3 bases are TGTGCCAGCAGTTACGGGGACGTCGAGCAGTACTTC.

This clone showed up many times. This same CDR3 is encoded by further DNA sequences in the sample. The chain links TRBV30 to TRBJ2-7; D possibly corresponds to TRBD1 (5 bases). The V end was cut by 3 bases, the J end by 2 bases, with 8 bases between. Germline V gives CDR1 GTSNPN, CDR2 SVGIG (reference sequence). This CDR3 is 12 amino acids long. CDR3 region: CAWSRAPYEQYF. CDR3 nucleotides: TGTGCCTGGAGCAGGGCCCCCTACGAGCAGTACTTC.

This clone occurred a few times. The chain combines TRBV7-9 with TRBJ2-2; the match to TRBD2 covers 11 bases. J was trimmed by 2 bases and V by 6 bases; bases with no gene match: 5. Germline values: CDR1 SEHNR, CDR2 FQNEAQ (reference sequence). The CDR3 has 16 residues. The CDR3 sequence: CASSNGLAGNTGELFF. For the CDR3, the DNA is TGTGCCAGCAGTAATGGACTAGCGGGTAACACCGGGGAGCTGTTTTTT. The entire variable domain, with the rest obtained from reference TRBV7-9 and TRBJ2-2, is as follows: DTGVSQNPRHKITKRGQNVTFRCDPISEHNRLYWYRQTLGQGPEFLTYFQNEAQLEKSRLLSDRFSAERPKGSFSTLEIQRTEQGDSAMYLCASSNGLAGNTGELFFGEGSRLTVL.

This CDR3 reads CAKWPRGNTEAFF. DNA for the CDR3: TGTGCCAAGTGGCCCCGGGGGAACACTGAAGCTTTCTTT. The chain is built from TRBV19 and TRBJ1-1; D gene uncertain. Germline V gives CDR1 LNHDA, CDR2 SQIVND (reference sequence). The CDR3 totals 13 residues. V shed 10 bases and J shed 1 base, with 13 bases lying between them.

The CDR3 coding sequence is TGTGCCAGTAGTAAGGGAGTCCTCACCGGGGAGCTGTTTTTT. Protein sequence: CASSKGVLTGELFF. The chain is built from TRBV19 and TRBJ2-2; a possible D gene is TRBD2 (5 bases). This CDR3 contains 14 residues. CDR1 and CDR2 (germline): LNHDA, SQIVND (reference sequence). V lost 4 bases and J 4 bases, leaving 10 bases between the germline ends.

The chain employs TRBV6-5 and TRBJ1-1, with a possible D match to TRBD1 (5 bases). The germline V gene encodes CDR1 MNHEY and CDR2 SVGAGI. CDR3 length: 15 amino acids. V dropped 6 bases and J dropped 0 bases, with 14 bases sitting between them. CDR3 region: CASREYGGLNTEAFF. In nucleotides, the CDR3 is TGTGCCAGCAGAGAATATGGGGGGTTGAACACTGAAGCTTTCTTT.

This clone was seen only a few times. The chain couples TRBV5-4 to TRBJ2-2; D may be TRBD2 (7 bases). CDR3 length: 14 residues. Between the trimmed V and J ends, which lost 4 bases and 6 bases, there was a span of 13 bases. Germline CDR1 is SGHNT and CDR2 is YYREEE (reference sequence). CDR3 nucleotides: TGTGCCAGCAGCCAAAGGGGGGGACCCGGGGAGCTGTTTTTT. Encoded protein: CASSQRGGPGELFF.

This chain joins TRBV30 and TRBJ1-4; no definite D call. V was trimmed by 2 bases and J by 2 bases, leaving 9 bases between them. CDR3 length: 14 residues. Germline V CDR1 and CDR2: GTSNPN, SVGIG (reference sequence). The CDR3 sequence: CAWSSSLTNEKLFF. The DNA of the CDR3 is TGTGCCTGGAGTAGTAGCTTGACTAATGAAAAACTGTTTTTT.

The gene calls are TRBV6-6 and TRBJ1-1, with D tentatively TRBD1 (6 bases). The ends were cut back, 6 bases at V and 6 bases at J, with 14 bases in the middle. CDR1 and CDR2 (germline): MNHNY, SVGAGI (reference sequence). The CDR3 has 13 amino acids. The CDR3 protein is CASRLGGSPEAFF. The CDR3 DNA follows: TGTGCCAGCAGGCTCGGGGGCAGCCCTGAAGCTTTCTTT.

Worth noting for this clone: This sample also contains other DNA sequences that code for the same CDR3. The chain recombines TRBV7-2 with TRBJ2-7; D call uncertain. The CDR3 consists of 12 residues. Looked up from germline, CDR1 is SGHTA and CDR2 is FQGNSA. V lost 2 bases and J 1 base, leaving 3 bases between the germline ends. The DNA of the CDR3 is TGTGCCAGCAGCTTATCATCCTACGAGCAGTACTTC. It encodes CASSLSSYEQYF.

Worth noting for this clone: Different DNA sequences within this sample yield the same CDR3. The chain couples TRBV19 to TRBJ2-7, with 10 bases aligning to TRBD1. Germline V gene data show CDR1 as LNHDA and CDR2 as SQIVND (reference sequence). The CDR3 loop spans 13 amino acids. The V gene end was trimmed by 7 bases and the J gene end by 4 bases; junction bases not matched to a gene: 4. CDR3 bases: TGTGCCAGTACCCCGGACAGGGGGTACGAGCAGTACTTC. Its translation: CASTPDRGYEQYF.

J is TRBJ2-7 and V is TRBV7-3; D possibly matches TRBD1 or TRBD2 (6 bases each). The CDR3 has 24 residues. CDR1 is SGHTA, CDR2 FQGTGA, per germline. Trimming removed 1 base from V and 0 bases from J, with 37 bases in between. CDR3 loop: CASSLKVPAAGLSGGGTSSYEQYF. CDR3 sequence (DNA): TGTGCCAGCAGCTTAAAGGTCCCGGCCGCCGGACTTTCCGGAGGGGGGACGAGCTCCTACGAGCAGTACTTC.

This chain uses TRBV18 with TRBJ1-2, with 7 positions matching TRBD1. J gave up 8 bases and V 5 bases, and 14 bases lay outside the gene matches. The CDR3 is 15 amino acids. Germline V gene data show CDR1 as KGHSH and CDR2 as LQKENI. The DNA for the CDR3 is TGTGCCAGCTCATCGGAACTCAAGGGGGCTGGGGGCTACACCTTC. Its protein product is CASSSELKGAGGYTF.